The 22 T cell receptor beta chains below were found in one sample sequenced in a study of T cell changes during pregnancy in multiple sclerosis. Only in-frame clones appear in the TCRdb table, and some are missing; sequencing was by immunoSEQ multiplex PCR. This sample has tens of thousands of clones, with roughly 90% found just once. The material was peripheral blood, obtained in the first trimester of pregnancy. The receptors stem from a female donor in good health, enrolled as a control in a pregnancy study.

The genes are TRBV7-9 and TRBJ1-5; D ambiguous. The germline V gene encodes CDR1 SEHNR and CDR2 FQNEAQ (reference sequence). Trimming cost V 4 bases and J 9 bases, with 10 bases left between them. The CDR3 totals 12 residues. The CDR3 region has the DNA TGTGCCAGCAGCTCCCTCGCCGGGCCCCAGCATTTT. As protein: CASSSLAGPQHF. Drawing the rest from reference TRBV7-9 and TRBJ1-5, the complete variable domain is DTGVSQNPRHKITKRGQNVTFRCDPISEHNRLYWYRQTLGQGPEFLTYFQNEAQLEKSRLLSDRFSAERPKGSFSTLEIQRTEQGDSAMYLCASSSLAGPQHFGDGTRLSIL.

This clone has only one observation. V is TRBV7-2 and J is TRBJ1-1; D is unclear. Trimming left V 1 base short and J 0 bases short, with 9 bases between. The germline gives CDR1 SGHTA, CDR2 FQGNSA. CDR3 length equals 15 residues. CDR3 DNA: TGTGCCAGCAGCTTAGGAGAGTTCATGAACACTGAAGCTTTCTTT. Its protein is CASSLGEFMNTEAFF.

This chain uses TRBV4-1 with TRBJ2-3, with D possibly matching TRBD2 (6 bases). Trimming left V 6 bases short and J 0 bases short, with 10 bases between. Germline CDR1 MGHRA, CDR2 YSYEKL. The CDR3 runs 14 residues. The CDR3 nucleotides read TGCGCCAGCAGTGGGGGGACTAGCACAGATACGCAGTATTTT. Protein product: CASSGGTSTDTQYF.

The rearrangement joins TRBV7-2 to TRBJ1-1; no clear D. CDR3 length: 17 amino acids. Per germline, CDR1 SGHTA and CDR2 FQGNSA. V gave up 0 bases and J gave up 0 bases, with 14 bases separating them. For the CDR3, the DNA is TGTGCCAGCAGCTTAGCGTTGGAGGAGAGGATGAACACTGAAGCTTTCTTT. Amino acid sequence: CASSLALEERMNTEAFF.

This sequence joins TRBV5-5 and TRBJ2-7; a weak D match, TRBD1 (6 bases). Looked up from germline, CDR1 is SGHKS and CDR2 is YYEKEE (reference sequence). The CDR3 loop spans 14 amino acids. V lost 1 base to trimming and J lost 2 bases, with 10 bases between them. Written as DNA, the CDR3 is TGTGCCAGCAGCTTGCGAACAGGGCCCTACGAGCAGTACTTC. This encodes CASSLRTGPYEQYF.

The chain carries TRBV19 and TRBJ1-5; 8 nucleotides match TRBD1. The germline gives CDR1 LNHDA, CDR2 SQIVND (reference sequence). Trimming cost V 3 bases and J 7 bases; bases outside gene matches: 11. The CDR3 covers 16 residues. CDR3 residues: CASSMLAGGSGQPQHF. CDR3 sequence (DNA): TGTGCCAGTAGTATGCTAGCAGGGGGCTCGGGCCAGCCCCAGCATTTT.

The V and J genes are TRBV6-1 and TRBJ2-7; 7 nucleotides line up with TRBD1. In germline, CDR1 is MNHNS, CDR2 SASEGT. Trimming took 6 bases from V and 3 from J; bases not matched to a gene: 11. CDR3 length: 15 residues. CDR3 in DNA: TGTGCCAGCAGACAAGGACAGGACCCCCTCTACGAGCAGTACTTC. Translated: CASRQGQDPLYEQYF.

This chain connects TRBV7-9 to TRBJ2-1; 11 nucleotides align to TRBD2. Germline trimming cut 5 bases from V and 6 bases from J; bases unmatched to any gene: 6. The V gene's germline CDR1 is SEHNR and CDR2 FQNEAQ (reference sequence). This CDR3 contains 15 residues. The CDR3 DNA sequence: TGTGCCAGCAGCCCTTTAGCGGGAGGGTTCAATGAGCAGTTCTTC. Translating gives CASSPLAGGFNEQFF.

This chain connects TRBV18 to TRBJ2-1, with TRBD2 matching over 11 bases. Trimming removed 4 bases from V and 5 bases from J; junction bases left unmatched: 4. This CDR3 has 15 residues. CDR1 and CDR2 (germline): KGHSH, LQKENI. CDR3 bases: TGTGCCAGCTCACAAGGGACTAGCGGCAACAATGAGCAGTTCTTC. This codes for CASSQGTSGNNEQFF.

The rearrangement joins TRBV9 to TRBJ2-3, with TRBD2 matching over 12 bases. This CDR3 has 18 amino acids. V trimming: 0 bases; J trimming: 4 bases; junction bases outside the gene matches: 9. Germline V gene lookup returns CDR1 SGDLS and CDR2 YYNGEE. CDR3 in DNA: TGTGCCAGCAGCGTAGTCGCTAGCGGGGGGGCCGGATCAGATACGCAGTATTTT. It specifies CASSVVASGGAGSDTQYF.

The chain employs TRBV4-2 and TRBJ1-3; unclear D gene. There are 16 residues in the CDR3. Trimming pared 5 bases from V and 0 bases from J, leaving 14 bases between. Germline CDR1 LGHNA, CDR2 YNFKEQ. This CDR3 reads CASSASNRFSGNTIYF. CDR3 nucleotide sequence: TGTGCCAGCAGCGCATCCAACAGATTCTCTGGAAACACCATATATTTT.

The chain combines TRBV18 with TRBJ1-2; no reliable D call. The CDR3 spans 13 residues. Between the trimmed V and J ends, which lost 2 bases and 4 bases, there was a span of 8 bases. Per germline, CDR1 KGHSH and CDR2 LQKENI. The CDR3 region is CASSPDTVYGYTF. CDR3 DNA sequence: TGTGCCAGCTCACCAGACACCGTCTATGGCTACACCTTC.

The CDR3 loop reads CASRFEVGLSSGANVLTF. The CDR3, as DNA: TGTGCCAGCAGGTTCGAGGTTGGTTTGAGCTCTGGGGCCAACGTCCTGACTTTC. The chain is built from TRBV2 and TRBJ2-6; D unresolved. CDR1 and CDR2 from the germline V gene are SNHLY and FYNNEI. V was clipped by 6 bases and J by 0 bases, with 18 bases between them. This CDR3 has 18 amino acids.

The gene calls are TRBV7-9 and TRBJ2-5; D unclear. Germline loops: CDR1 SEHNR, CDR2 FQNEAQ (reference sequence). The CDR3 consists of 15 residues. V shed 1 base and J shed 1 base, with 10 bases lying between them. The CDR3 protein is CASSLGIHSQETQYF. The CDR3, as DNA: TGTGCCAGCAGCTTAGGTATCCACTCCCAAGAGACCCAGTACTTC.

The rearrangement uses TRBV4-2 and TRBJ2-7, with D perhaps TRBD2 (6 bases). Germline CDR1 reads LGHNA; CDR2 reads YNFKEQ. The germline V and J ends were trimmed by 5 bases and 6 bases, with 20 bases remaining between them. The CDR3 extends over 15 amino acids. CDR3 bases: TGTGCCAGCAGCGGGGCGGAGGGAGAGGTCGGCGAGCAGTACTTC. Residues: CASSGAEGEVGEQYF.

The chain is built from TRBV6-6 and TRBJ2-2; 10 bases align to TRBD2. V gave up 2 bases and J gave up 6 bases; unmatched junction bases: 6. Germline V CDR1 and CDR2: MNHNY, SVGAGI (reference sequence). This CDR3 spans 16 amino acids. In DNA, the CDR3 is TGTGCCAGCAGTTACCAGCGGGGGGGCAATTCCGGGGAGCTGTTTTTT. It yields the protein CASSYQRGGNSGELFF.

This chain joins TRBV11-2 and TRBJ2-7, with a weak D call TRBD1 (5 bases). Germline V CDR1 and CDR2: SGHAT, FQNNGV. V was shortened by 3 bases and J by 0 bases, with 9 bases between the two germline ends. The CDR3 sequence is 14 residues long. CDR3 nucleotides: TGTGCCAGCAGCTTGGACATTCCCTCCTACGAGCAGTACTTC. Its protein product is CASSLDIPSYEQYF.

This sequence joins TRBV5-6 and TRBJ1-1; 10 bases map to TRBD1. The CDR3 length is 16 residues. Per germline, CDR1 SGHDT and CDR2 YYEEEE. V was pared by 4 bases and J by 1 base, with 7 bases of the junction left unmatched. CDR3 amino acids: CASSPRDRGKNTEAFF. The CDR3 bases are TGTGCCAGCAGCCCCCGGGACAGGGGAAAGAACACTGAAGCTTTCTTT.

The gene calls are TRBV9 and TRBJ1-2; D remains unclear. Trimming stripped 3 bases from V and 4 bases from J, with 10 bases between. Germline V gene data show CDR1 as SGDLS and CDR2 as YYNGEE. The CDR3 has 13 amino acids. Here the CDR3 DNA reads TGTGCCAGCAGCGCGATTGTCGGCTATGGCTACACCTTC. Its translation is CASSAIVGYGYTF.

This chain joins TRBV7-3 and TRBJ1-1; no clear D gene. Germline V lookup: CDR1 SGHTA, CDR2 FQGTGA. The CDR3 runs to 13 residues. V was trimmed by 5 bases and J by 4 bases, leaving 11 bases between them. The CDR3 nucleotides read TGTGCCAGCAGCACGTCTTCGGGCACTGAAGCTTTCTTT. It yields the protein CASSTSSGTEAFF.

The J gene is TRBJ2-2, the V gene TRBV10-2, with 9 bases lining up with TRBD2. This CDR3 region has 15 residues. CDR1 WSHSY and CDR2 SAAADI come from the germline V gene. Trimming removed 4 bases from V and 3 bases from J; junction bases left unmatched: 3. CDR3 in amino acids: CASSGAGGDTGELFF. Here the CDR3 DNA reads TGCGCCAGCAGTGGTGCGGGAGGGGACACCGGGGAGCTGTTTTTT.

This sequence joins TRBV27 and TRBJ1-1, with D perhaps TRBD1 (5 bases). Germline-derived CDR1 and CDR2 are MNHEY and SMNVEV (reference sequence). The ends were cut back, 3 bases at V and 5 bases at J, with 10 bases in the middle. CDR3 length equals 13 residues. CDR3 nucleotide sequence: TGTGCCAGCAGTTTGGGGGGAGAGACTGAAGCTTTCTTT. Translated, it gives CASSLGGETEAFF.